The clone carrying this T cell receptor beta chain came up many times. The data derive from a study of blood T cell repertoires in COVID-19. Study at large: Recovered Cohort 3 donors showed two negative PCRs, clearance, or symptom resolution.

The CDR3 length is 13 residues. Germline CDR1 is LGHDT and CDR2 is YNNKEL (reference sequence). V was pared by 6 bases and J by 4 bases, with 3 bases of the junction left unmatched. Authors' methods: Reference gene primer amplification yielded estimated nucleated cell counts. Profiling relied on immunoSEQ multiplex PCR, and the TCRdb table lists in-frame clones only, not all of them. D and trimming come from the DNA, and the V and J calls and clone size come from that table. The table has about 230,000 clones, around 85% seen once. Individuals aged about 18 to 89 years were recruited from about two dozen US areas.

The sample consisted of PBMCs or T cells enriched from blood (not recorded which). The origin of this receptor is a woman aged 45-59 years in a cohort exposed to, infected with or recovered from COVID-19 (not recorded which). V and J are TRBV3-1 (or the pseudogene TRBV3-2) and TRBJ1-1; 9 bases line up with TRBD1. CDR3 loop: CASREQGATEAFF. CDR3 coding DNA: TGTGCCAGCAGAGAACAGGGGGCCACTGAAGCTTTCTTT.